Shown below are 7 T cell receptor beta chains from a single sample sequenced in a study of Ad26.COV2.S vaccination and SARS-CoV-2 variants. Profiled with immunoSEQ multiplex PCR; TCRdb holds only in-frame clones, not every one. Seen here are some 460,000 clones, about 88% observed once, and the top ten hold about 1.7%. Treatment meaning: some 20 received Ad26.COV2.S at low or high dose, single or two shots; about 5 received placebo; per-sample allocation not given. Specimens were obtained on day 63 following the first vaccine or placebo injection. The sequencing used peripheral blood, collected in a trial of Ad26.COV2.S vaccine versus placebo. These TCRs come from a person between 18 and 65 years old who received the Ad26.COV2.S COVID-19 vaccine or a placebo.

This rearrangement joins TRBV10-2 to TRBJ1-1; perhaps TRBD1 as D (5 bases). V was clipped by 2 bases and J by 1 base, with 8 bases between them. The germline gives CDR1 WSHSY, CDR2 SAAADI. CDR3 size: 14 residues. Here the CDR3 reads CASSEGRGNTEAFF. CDR3 nucleotide sequence: TGCGCCAGCAGTGAGGGTAGGGGGAACACTGAAGCTTTCTTT.

The CDR3 nucleotides read TGTGCCAGCAGCTTAGTAGCGTCCGGGGAGCTGTTTTTT. Protein sequence: CASSLVASGELFF. The gene calls are TRBV7-3 and TRBJ2-2, with a weak D call TRBD2 (5 bases). The CDR3 is 13 residues long. Germline CDR1 is SGHTA and CDR2 is FQGTGA. The V end lost 2 bases, the J end lost 6 bases, and 7 bases lay between the germline ends.

This chain connects TRBV14 to TRBJ1-1; D possibly corresponds to TRBD1 (6 bases). Germline CDR1 reads SGHDN; CDR2 reads FVKESK. The CDR3 contains 13 residues. V gave up 4 bases and J gave up 8 bases, with 14 bases separating them. The CDR3 region has the DNA TGTGCCAGCAGCCGGAAGGCCGGGACAGAAGCTTTCTTT. As protein: CASSRKAGTEAFF.

The chain recombines TRBV30 with TRBJ2-7; D possibly corresponds to TRBD2 (5 bases). The CDR3 is made up of 13 amino acids. The V and J ends lost 2 bases and 1 base respectively, with 9 bases between them. Germline V lookup: CDR1 GTSNPN, CDR2 SVGIG (reference sequence). CDR3 DNA sequence: TGTGCCTGGAGTCCGGGAAGGTCCTACGAGCAGTACTTC. Translated: CAWSPGRSYEQYF.

CDR3 coding DNA: TGTGCCAGCAGACAACCGGGACAGGGGAATCAGCCCCAGCATTTT. As protein: CASRQPGQGNQPQHF. The gene calls are TRBV6-6 and TRBJ1-5; 10 bases are shared with TRBD1. Trimming cost V 6 bases and J 4 bases; bases outside gene matches: 6. CDR1 is MNHNY, CDR2 SVGAGI, per germline (reference sequence). This CDR3 contains 15 residues.

The rearrangement joins TRBV6-5 to TRBJ1-4; the D is unclear. The CDR3 has 14 residues. Germline lookup yields CDR1 MNHEY and CDR2 SVGAGI. Between the trimmed V and J ends, which lost 8 bases and 8 bases, there was a span of 18 bases. The CDR3 DNA follows: TGTGCCAGCGGAAGCCTAGGCTATAGGGAAAAACTGTTTTTT. Its protein product is CASGSLGYREKLFF.

The chain carries TRBV15 and TRBJ1-2; possible D gene TRBD1, 5 bases. The V end was cut by 0 bases, the J end by 4 bases, with 9 bases between. Germline-derived CDR1 and CDR2 are LNHNV and YYDKDF (reference sequence). The CDR3 spans 14 residues. The CDR3 loop reads CATSREGGSYGYTF. CDR3 sequence (DNA): TGTGCCACCAGCAGAGAGGGGGGATCCTATGGCTACACCTTC.